A single sample gave rise to the 24 T cell receptor beta chains below, sequenced in a study of cytomegalovirus exposure and HLA in healthy donors. With 60 Vbeta and 13 Jbeta primers, the PCR was carried out. Generated by immunoSEQ multiplex PCR, the TCRdb table keeps only in-frame clones and is missing some. The sample includes about 120,000 clones, nearly 80% seen only once; the top ten take 6.3%. What was sequenced was PBMCs. The receptor set was obtained from a middle-aged woman in good health and CMV-seronegative.

CDR3 region: CSASRVTEAFF. In DNA, the CDR3 is TGCAGTGCTAGCCGGGTCACTGAAGCTTTCTTT. This sequence joins TRBV20-1 and TRBJ1-1; D is ambiguous. Trimming left V 3 bases short and J 4 bases short, with 6 bases between. CDR1 DFQATT and CDR2 SNEGSKA come from the germline V gene (reference sequence). The CDR3 has 11 amino acids.

The rearrangement joins TRBV27 to TRBJ1-5; the match to TRBD1 covers 7 bases. With 5 bases clipped from V and 3 bases from J, the junction kept 4 bases outside the gene matches. Germline lookup yields CDR1 MNHEY and CDR2 SMNVEV (reference sequence). The CDR3 is 14 amino acids. This chain's CDR3 is CASSRGTVNQPQHF. The DNA for the CDR3 is TGTGCCAGCAGTCGCGGGACAGTCAATCAGCCCCAGCATTTT.

This clone was seen only a few times. The rearrangement joins TRBV7-2 to TRBJ2-1; a weak D match, TRBD1 (5 bases). The CDR3 has 14 amino acids. Germline assignment: CDR1 SGHTA and CDR2 FQGNSA. Trimming pared 5 bases from V and 5 bases from J, leaving 13 bases between. CDR3: CASSRTTGDNEQFF. The DNA for the CDR3 is TGTGCCAGCAGCCGCACCACAGGTGACAATGAGCAGTTCTTC.

J is TRBJ1-6 and V is TRBV28; maybe TRBD1 (5 bases). The CDR3 has 15 amino acids. Germline loops: CDR1 MDHEN, CDR2 SYDVKM. The V gene lost 7 bases and the J gene lost 9 bases, with 19 bases spanning the gap. CDR3 amino acids: CASTGGRVASSPLHF. In DNA, the CDR3 is TGTGCCAGCACCGGGGGAAGAGTGGCATCTTCACCCCTCCACTTT.

The rearrangement links TRBV7-3 to TRBJ2-1; 8 nucleotides match TRBD1. Germline CDR1 and CDR2: SGHTA and FQGTGA. After removal of 4 bases from V and 4 bases from J, the junction contained 6 bases not matched to a gene. The CDR3 runs 15 residues. The CDR3 sequence is CASSSRQGRYNEQFF. CDR3 bases: TGTGCCAGCAGCTCCAGACAGGGGCGGTACAATGAGCAGTTCTTC. Together with reference TRBV7-3 and TRBJ2-1, the CDR3 gives the full variable domain: GAGVSQTPSNKVTEKGKYVELRCDPISGHTALYWYRQSLGQGPEFLIYFQGTGAADDSGLPNDRFFAVRPEGSVSTLKIQRTERGDSAVYLCASSSRQGRYNEQFFGPGTRLTVL.

The chain carries TRBV19 and TRBJ1-1; D is unclear. Looked up from germline, CDR1 is LNHDA and CDR2 is SQIVND (reference sequence). The CDR3 sequence is 14 residues long. The ends were cut back, 4 bases at V and 1 base at J, with 10 bases in the middle. Here the CDR3 DNA reads TGTGCCAGTAGTACTTTGACAAGGAACACTGAAGCTTTCTTT. It yields the protein CASSTLTRNTEAFF.

V usage is TRBV19 and J usage is TRBJ2-1; TRBD2 aligns across 14 bases. The CDR3 has 19 amino acids. Trimming removed 1 base from V and 3 bases from J; junction bases left unmatched: 8. Germline V gene lookup returns CDR1 LNHDA and CDR2 SQIVND (reference sequence). The DNA of the CDR3 is TGTGCCAGTAGTATAGGCCTGACTAGCGGGAGGGCCCACTACAATGAGCAGTTCTTC. Translation: CASSIGLTSGRAHYNEQFF.

This clone occurred a few times. The genes are TRBV2 and TRBJ1-6; D is possibly TRBD1 (5 bases). The CDR3 loop spans 15 amino acids. The V gene's germline CDR1 is SNHLY and CDR2 FYNNEI. The V end lost 8 bases, the J end lost 4 bases, and 15 bases lay between the germline ends. CDR3 protein: CASGAGGTYNSPLHF. The CDR3 DNA reads as TGTGCCAGCGGAGCTGGGGGGACTTATAATTCACCCCTCCACTTT.

This rearrangement joins TRBV20-1 to TRBJ2-7; no definite D call. CDR3 size: 11 residues. V gave up 3 bases and J gave up 6 bases, with 9 bases separating them. The V gene's germline CDR1 is DFQATT and CDR2 SNEGSKA (reference sequence). The CDR3 region is CSASSLREQYF. The CDR3 coding sequence is TGCAGTGCTAGTAGCCTACGCGAGCAGTACTTC.

This chain links TRBV28 with TRBJ2-2; TRBD1 matches at 8 bases. The V gene end was trimmed by 3 bases and the J gene end by 7 bases; junction bases not matched to a gene: 10. The CDR3 consists of 16 residues. Germline V gene lookup returns CDR1 MDHEN and CDR2 SYDVKM. The CDR3 coding sequence is TGTGCCAGCAGTTTTTTCGCAGGGGGCATAGGCGGGGAGCTGTTTTTT. It codes for CASSFFAGGIGGELFF. Full variable domain (remainder filled in from reference TRBV28 and TRBJ2-2): DVKVTQSSRYLVKRTGEKVFLECVQDMDHENMFWYRQDPGLGLRLIYFSYDVKMKEKGDIPEGYSVSREKKERFSLILESASTNQTSMYLCASSFFAGGIGGELFFGEGSRLTVL.

On this clone: Germline and junction disagree at one end, which may indicate a read error. The chain joins TRBV7-9 to TRBJ1-6; unclear D gene. The CDR3 loop spans 16 amino acids. Germline CDR1 is SEHNR and CDR2 is FQNEAQ (reference sequence). The CDR3 DNA reads TGTTCCAGCAGCGTAAGAATCCCGGGAGTTAATTCACCCCTCCACTTT. This sequence encodes CSSSVRIPGVNSPLHF.

The chain recombines TRBV28 with TRBJ1-2; 8 bases align to TRBD1. J lost 8 bases, V lost 5 bases, and 19 bases had no gene match. Germline CDR1 is MDHEN and CDR2 is SYDVKM. CDR3 length: 17 residues. The CDR3 is CASSPLLLDRDRYGYTF. Here the CDR3 DNA reads TGTGCCAGCAGTCCCCTTCTCCTGGACAGGGACAGATACGGCTACACCTTC.

The chain employs TRBV19 and TRBJ2-5; TRBD2 agrees at 11 bases. The J call is in doubt because the DNA end fits TRBJ2-7 better. This CDR3 comprises 15 residues. Per the germline V gene, CDR1 is LNHDA and CDR2 is SQIVND (reference sequence). As DNA, the CDR3 is TGTGCCAGTACCGTAGCGGGAGGGTTCTCCTACGAGCAGTACTTC. It translates to CASTVAGGFSYEQYF.

The gene calls are TRBV7-9 and TRBJ1-1; D might be TRBD1 (5 bases). The CDR3 contains 14 residues. The V gene's germline CDR1 is SEHNR and CDR2 FQNEAQ (reference sequence). V lost 3 bases, J lost 1 base, and 9 bases lay in between. In DNA, the CDR3 is TGTGCCAGCAGCTTTAGCGGGGGGAACACTGAAGCTTTCTTT. Translating it yields CASSFSGGNTEAFF.

This clone showed up just a few times. In DNA, the CDR3 is TGTGCCGGGTTAGACAGGGGTACAGATACGCAGTATTTT. Translating gives CAGLDRGTDTQYF. The V and J genes are TRBV28 and TRBJ2-3; 8 nucleotides agree with TRBD1. Trimming removed 11 bases from V and 3 bases from J; junction bases left unmatched: 7. There are 13 residues in the CDR3. Germline loops: CDR1 MDHEN, CDR2 SYDVKM.

This clone has more than one count but fewer than ten. V and J are TRBV28 and TRBJ2-7; TRBD1 aligns across 8 bases. Unmatched junction bases numbered 9, after V lost 7 bases and J lost 1 base. In germline, CDR1 is MDHEN, CDR2 SYDVKM. The CDR3 is 15 residues long. The CDR3 sequence is CASNGVTGGSYEQYF. The CDR3 DNA sequence: TGTGCCAGCAACGGTGTAACAGGGGGATCCTACGAGCAGTACTTC.

The chain combines TRBV5-4 with TRBJ2-1; 11 bases match TRBD2. The ends lost 5 bases at V and 5 bases at J; junction bases unmatched: 12. The CDR3 extends over 17 amino acids. Germline V CDR1 and CDR2: SGHNT, YYREEE (reference sequence). CDR3 protein: CASSTDPSGRSDNEQFF. CDR3 sequence (DNA): TGTGCCAGCAGTACGGACCCTAGCGGGAGGTCCGACAATGAGCAGTTCTTC.

This chain uses TRBV5-1 with TRBJ2-3; 8 positions agree with TRBD1. This CDR3 is 15 amino acids long. The V gene end was trimmed by 3 bases and the J gene end by 4 bases; junction bases not matched to a gene: 7. Germline V CDR1 and CDR2: SGHRS, YFSETQ. The CDR3 region has the DNA TGCGCCAGCAGCTCCACCCAGGGGGCGGCAGATACGCAGTATTTT. It encodes CASSSTQGAADTQYF. Looking up the rest from reference TRBV5-1 and TRBJ2-3 gives the full variable domain: KAGVTQTPRYLIKTRGQQVTLSCSPISGHRSVSWYQQTPGQGLQFLFEYFSETQRNKGNFPGRFSGRQFSNSRSEMNVSTLELGDSALYLCASSSTQGAADTQYFGPGTRLTVL.

This clone was recorded a few times. The V gene is TRBV7-2, the J gene TRBJ2-7; TRBD2 aligns across 7 bases. The CDR3 length is 15 residues. V was clipped by 1 base and J by 4 bases; unmatched bases: 7. CDR1 and CDR2 (germline): SGHTA, FQGNSA. CDR3 residues: CASSLGPGGGYEQYF. In DNA form, the CDR3 reads TGTGCCAGCAGCTTAGGTCCGGGAGGCGGGTACGAGCAGTACTTC.

The chain uses TRBV29-1 and TRBJ2-7, with TRBD2 matching over 11 bases. This CDR3 has 15 residues. Germline V gene sequence: CDR1 SQVTM, CDR2 ANQGSEA. The junction had 7 bases not matched to a gene; V was cut back by 3 bases and J by 3 bases. In DNA, the CDR3 is TGCAGCGTTGACCGGCTAGCGGGAGGAAGCTACGAGCAGTACTTC. Its translation: CSVDRLAGGSYEQYF.

The rearrangement links TRBV6-1 to TRBJ1-2; possibly TRBD1 for D (6 bases). This CDR3 comprises 13 residues. Germline values: CDR1 MNHNS, CDR2 SASEGT. V was shortened by 7 bases and J by 7 bases, with 16 bases between the two germline ends. The CDR3 region is CASKPLGGIGYTF. For the CDR3, the DNA is TGTGCCAGCAAACCGTTAGGGGGAATTGGCTACACCTTC.

The V call is TRBV5-1, the J call TRBJ2-1, with D possibly matching TRBD2 (6 bases). Germline-derived CDR1 and CDR2 are SGHRS and YFSETQ. Trimming removed 0 bases from V and 7 bases from J, with 8 bases in between. The CDR3 runs 13 residues. CDR3 amino acids: CASSLVAANEQFF. The CDR3, as DNA: TGCGCCAGCAGCTTGGTAGCGGCGAATGAGCAGTTCTTC.

V usage is TRBV21-1 and J usage is TRBJ1-4. TRBV21-1 is a recognized pseudogene. The CDR3 sequence is 12 residues long. In nucleotides, the CDR3 is TGTGCCAGCAGCACGGGTAGTGAAAAACTGTTTTTT. It encodes CASSTGSEKLFF.

This chain links TRBV2 with TRBJ2-1; 7 positions agree with TRBD2. In germline, CDR1 is SNHLY, CDR2 FYNNEI. With V trimmed by 4 bases and J by 8 bases, 8 bases remained unmatched. The CDR3 is made up of 14 amino acids. In DNA form, the CDR3 reads TGTGCCAGCAGTGTAGCTAGCGGAGAGGATGAGCAGTTCTTC. It specifies CASSVASGEDEQFF.